Reported below is one TCR beta chain. This clonotype was observed a handful of times. Its antigen specificity is not known. The record has no base qualities; no much larger clone is one base away. The entry originates in a study of blood T cells in healthy people across ages (dated by TCRdb to about 2015). For context, the study as a whole: In model experiments, roughly one uniquely barcoded TCR beta cDNA molecule per two T cells was captured by template switching. The study measured age-related changes in TCR beta repertoire diversity using deep sequencing normalized with unique cDNA molecular identifiers. The donors were split into four age groups: young (average 16 years), middle-aged (nearly 40), aged (approximately 60) and long-lived (approximately 80). To avoid experimental bias, donors of different ages were distributed randomly across sequencing lanes. Two additional independent replicas of 1 million unique cDNA reads from the same blood draw were analyzed for two donors (one aged 18 to 30 and one aged 80 or older).

On the study overall, not on this receptor specifically: Because the CMV infection status of the donors was unknown, age-related changes in expanded clonotypes may potentially have been confounded. Conclusive comparison of naive and antigen-experienced compartments was prevented by the profiling of bulk unsorted PBMCs. Estimates of total diversity from one million sequenced T cells were regarded as lower bounds and underestimates. A strong correlation was found between observed TCR beta diversity and the percentage of naive T cells measured by flow cytometry. Compared with the aged group, the long-lived group had more naive CD4+ T cells, fewer expanded clones and increased TCR diversity, suggesting age selection. As age increased, observed TCR beta diversity per million T cells dropped in a roughly linear way, and a significant reduction was already evident by age roughly 36.

Systemically healthy Caucasian individuals from Russia, some 40 in total and aged about 6 to 90 years, were included as donors. Each donor gave 9.5 to 10 milliliters of peripheral blood, drawn into EDTA-treated Vacutainer tubes. PBMCs were isolated by Ficoll-Paque density-gradient centrifugation, with at least 7 million obtained per sample. Trizol reagent was used to extract total RNA from PBMCs, with at least 6 micrograms per sample. For every donor, an aliquot of PBMCs went through flow cytometry to measure the percentages of naive CD45RAhigh/CD27high T cells. The germline V gene (reference sequence) specifies MNHEY as CDR1 and SMNVEV as CDR2. The CDR3 runs 20 amino acids, cysteine and phenylalanine included. The DNA shown is the 60-base CDR3, in frame from base 1. Cut back by 5 bases and 0 bases, the V and J ends lie 23 bases apart. Preparation of the library involved 5' RACE. For sequencing, an Illumina HiSeq 2500 was employed. A second roughly 6 to 12 cycle PCR used a sample-barcoded 5' primer and a J-beta primer mix. A template-switch 5' adaptor carrying 12 random nucleotides introduced a unique molecular identifier onto each TCR beta cDNA molecule. Each sample yielded at least 2.5 million CDR3-containing paired-end reads. First-strand cDNA synthesis was performed from all RNA using the Mint cDNA synthesis kit, with priming by a TRBC-specific oligonucleotide. After uracil-DNA glycosylase treatment, a first 18-cycle PCR used universal primers M1SS and BC2_uni_R on all cDNA. The study's own analysis went as follows. Each sample was normalized by randomly selecting 1 million high-quality reads, each carrying a distinct molecular identifier. Instead of being binned into consensus sequences, reads with shared molecular identifiers were discarded. MiTCR, with a Q25 quality threshold and the strictest error-elimination algorithm, was used for CDR3 identification, clonotype clustering and error correction. A nonparametric unseen species model using Euler transformation provided a lower-bound estimate of total TCR beta diversity. The public sequencing data were trimmed at Q25 with fastp and processed into clonotypes with MiXCR by TCRdb, which kept only in-frame beta chains. Each entry is one CDR3 protein sequence, shown with its most common DNA and genes. TCRdb, not the authors, supplied the V and J calls. The sample has over a million distinct CDR3 sequences on record, roughly 45% of them singletons. Together, the top ten hold approximately 17% of the sample.

The sequence was obtained from a woman aged 60-75 years in good health. The chain couples TRBV27 to TRBJ1-6, with a tentative D gene TRBD1 over 5 matching bases. The specimen was blood. In nucleotide form, the sequence is TGTGCCAGCAGTCCCACCCGGTCCCGCGGACATAGCTCCTATAATTCACCCCTCCACTTT. Its protein is CASSPTRSRGHSSYNSPLHF.